The 14 T cell receptor beta chains presented below share a single source sample, sequenced in a study of shared clonotypes between healthy human individuals. Some clones are missing from TCRdb's copy, which holds only in-frame ones; the method was immunoSEQ multiplex PCR. The sample has 2.3 million or so clones, 85% to 95% seen once. The specimen sequenced was naive CD4+ T cells from PBMCs. Subset described: CD45RA+ positively selected. These TCRs come from a man aged 18 to 29 in good health. Some clones in this sample may be carry-over from other donors' samples.

The chain couples TRBV27 to TRBJ1-4, with unresolved D. This CDR3 is built from 14 residues. Germline V gene sequence: CDR1 MNHEY, CDR2 SMNVEV (reference sequence). Trimming took 5 bases from V and 1 from J, leaving 8 bases between them. The CDR3 DNA reads TGTGCCAGCAGTGAACTAGGAACTAATGAAAAACTGTTTTTT. Translating gives CASSELGTNEKLFF.

V is TRBV2 and J is TRBJ2-4; TRBD1 matches 9 bases. V trimming: 6 bases; J trimming: 6 bases; junction bases outside the gene matches: 3. Germline loops: CDR1 SNHLY, CDR2 FYNNEI. This CDR3 is built from 13 residues. The CDR3 protein is CASSGTGSNIQYF. CDR3 nucleotides: TGTGCCAGCAGCGGGACAGGGTCAAACATTCAGTACTTC.

The V and J genes are TRBV7-3 and TRBJ2-1, with 7 bases fitting TRBD2. The V gene end was trimmed by 2 bases and the J gene end by 0 bases; junction bases not matched to a gene: 4. The germline gives CDR1 SGHTA, CDR2 FQGTGA. The CDR3 sequence is 16 residues long. CDR3 region: CASSLSRESSYNEQFF. In DNA form, the CDR3 reads TGTGCCAGCAGCTTATCGCGGGAGAGCTCCTACAATGAGCAGTTCTTC.

The chain carries TRBV29-1 and TRBJ2-5; D ambiguous. With 4 bases removed from V and 4 bases from J, the gap between germline ends came to 7 bases. The CDR3 covers 11 residues. Germline CDR1 reads SQVTM; CDR2 reads ANQGSEA. CDR3 region: CSVVQTETQYF. In DNA, the CDR3 is TGCAGCGTTGTTCAGACAGAGACCCAGTACTTC.

The rearrangement joins TRBV29-1 to TRBJ2-7, with D possibly matching TRBD1 (6 bases). CDR1 and CDR2 from the germline V gene are SQVTM and ANQGSEA. This CDR3 has 14 residues. V was cut by 4 bases and J by 3 bases, with 16 bases left in between. The CDR3 coding sequence is TGCAGCGTTGGGATCGACAGGACGAACTACGAGCAGTACTTC. Encoded protein: CSVGIDRTNYEQYF.

V gene TRBV7-6 combines with J gene TRBJ2-1; D remains unclear. Germline V gene lookup returns CDR1 SGHVS and CDR2 FNYEAQ. This CDR3 is built from 12 residues. Between the trimmed V and J ends, which lost 3 bases and 9 bases, there was a span of 9 bases. For the CDR3, the DNA is TGTGCCAGCAGCTTGACTCTTCTTGAGCAGTTCTTC. Translation gives CASSLTLLEQFF.

The gene calls are TRBV5-5 and TRBJ1-4; D not resolved. Germline CDR1 is SGHKS and CDR2 is YYEKEE (reference sequence). The CDR3 contains 15 residues. Trimming stripped 4 bases from V and 5 bases from J, with 15 bases between. CDR3 protein: CASSPRYLGNEKLFF. CDR3 DNA: TGTGCCAGCAGCCCACGTTACTTGGGGAATGAAAAACTGTTTTTT. Supplemented by reference TRBV5-5 and TRBJ1-4, the full variable domain reads DAGVTQSPTHLIKTRGQQVTLRCSPISGHKSVSWYQQVLGQGPQFIFQYYEKEERGRGNFPDRFSARQFPNYSSELNVNALLLGDSALYLCASSPRYLGNEKLFFGSGTQLSVL.

The rearrangement links TRBV2 to TRBJ1-5; D perhaps matches TRBD1 (5 bases). V shed 2 bases and J shed 6 bases, with 17 bases lying between them. Germline CDR1 SNHLY, CDR2 FYNNEI. The CDR3 is 16 residues long. The CDR3 loop is CASSERGRQGRQPQHF. For the CDR3, the DNA is TGTGCCAGCAGTGAAAGAGGACGGCAGGGACGTCAGCCCCAGCATTTT. Together with reference TRBV2 and TRBJ1-5, the CDR3 gives the full variable domain: EPEVTQTPSHQVTQMGQEVILRCVPISNHLYFYWYRQILGQKVEFLVSFYNNEISEKSEIFDDQFSVERPDGSNFTLKIRSTKLEDSAMYFCASSERGRQGRQPQHFGDGTRLSIL.

This chain uses TRBV28 with TRBJ1-4; 9 bases map to TRBD1. Germline V CDR1 and CDR2: MDHEN, SYDVKM. Trimming at V came to 5 bases and at J to 1 base, leaving 8 bases not matched to a gene. The CDR3 consists of 17 residues. The CDR3 DNA is TGTGCCAGCAGTCACTTACAGGGGGCAGGAACTAATGAAAAACTGTTTTTT. As protein: CASSHLQGAGTNEKLFF.

The V gene is TRBV6-1, the J gene TRBJ2-1, with a weak D call TRBD1 (6 bases). CDR1 MNHNS and CDR2 SASEGT come from the germline V gene. CDR3 length: 15 residues. V gave up 3 bases and J gave up 6 bases, with 15 bases separating them. In nucleotides, the CDR3 is TGTGCCAGCAGTGAGCCTAAGGACAGCTCCAATGAGCAGTTCTTC. Amino acid sequence: CASSEPKDSSNEQFF.

This clone is a singleton in its sample. This chain connects TRBV6-1 to TRBJ1-4; a weak D match, TRBD1 (5 bases). CDR1 is MNHNS and CDR2 is SASEGT in the germline V gene. CDR3 length equals 14 residues. Trimming removed 5 bases from V and 2 bases from J, with 9 bases in between. CDR3 in amino acids: CASSRQPTNEKLFF. CDR3 nucleotides: TGTGCCAGCAGTAGACAGCCCACTAATGAAAAACTGTTTTTT.

V usage is TRBV7-3 and J usage is TRBJ2-3; 12 bases are a match to TRBD1. The CDR3 has 19 residues. The J segment lost 0 bases and the V segment lost 4 bases, leaving 11 bases of the junction unmatched. Germline CDR1 SGHTA, CDR2 FQGTGA. CDR3 in amino acids: CASSSGTGGAHSSTDTQYF. The CDR3 DNA is TGTGCCAGCAGCTCAGGGACAGGGGGCGCCCACTCTAGCACAGATACGCAGTATTTT.

The rearrangement joins TRBV29-1 to TRBJ2-2; D is ambiguous. CDR1 and CDR2 from the germline V gene are SQVTM and ANQGSEA. The CDR3 is 13 residues long. Trimming removed 4 bases at V and 0 bases at J, with 6 bases between. The CDR3 DNA follows: TGCAGCGTTGGGCGGACGAACACCGGGGAGCTGTTTTTT. It is translated as CSVGRTNTGELFF.

This clone was counted once. Different DNA sequences within this sample yield the same CDR3. V gene TRBV2 combines with J gene TRBJ2-7; possibly TRBD2 for D (6 bases). From germline, CDR1 is SNHLY and CDR2 FYNNEI. V dropped 4 bases and J dropped 12 bases, with 16 bases sitting between them. The CDR3 has 12 amino acids. The CDR3 reads CASSAEGLKGYF. As DNA, the CDR3 is TGTGCCAGCAGTGCAGAGGGACTCAAGGGGTACTTC.